Presented here are 32 T cell receptor beta chains from one specimen sequenced in a study of beta chain features in type 1 diabetes. What was sequenced were expressed TCRB transcripts, since all of the isolated RNA had been reverse transcribed. The protocol was immunoSEQ multiplex PCR, while the TCRdb copy is restricted to in-frame clones and leaves out a portion. The data contain 310,000 or so clones, 6.5% to 10% of them singletons. The specimen was central memory CD4+ T cells from blood. The source is a woman under 30 in good health.

The V and J genes are TRBV18 and TRBJ2-7, with TRBD2 matching 9 bases. Germline loops: CDR1 KGHSH, CDR2 LQKENI. Trimming cost V 3 bases and J 3 bases; bases outside gene matches: 3. This CDR3 has 14 amino acids. This CDR3 reads CASSPQRGDYEQYF. The CDR3, as DNA: TGTGCCAGCTCACCTCAGCGGGGGGACTACGAGCAGTACTTC.

This clone showed up just a few times. The rearrangement uses TRBV28 and TRBJ1-1; D call uncertain. The V end lost 2 bases, the J end lost 8 bases, and 12 bases lay between the germline ends. Germline-derived CDR1 and CDR2 are MDHEN and SYDVKM. This CDR3 has 13 amino acids. CDR3 in DNA: TGTGCCAGCAGTTTAGGTATTCCGGCAGAAGCTTTCTTT. Translated, it gives CASSLGIPAEAFF.

This clone was counted a few times. The V and J genes are TRBV29-1 and TRBJ2-3; 12 nucleotides match TRBD2. Germline trimming cut 4 bases from V and 4 bases from J; bases unmatched to any gene: 9. The CDR3 is 16 amino acids. CDR1 is SQVTM, CDR2 ANQGSEA, per germline. The DNA of the CDR3 is TGCAGCGTTGCGCGGTCTCTAGCGGGAGGGCCAGATACGCAGTATTTT. Residues: CSVARSLAGGPDTQYF.

This clone was seen only a few times. Mismatch with germline at one junction end may stem from a read error. V is TRBV11-2 and J is TRBJ2-7; D not resolved. The CDR3 runs 14 residues. Germline V lookup: CDR1 SGHAT, CDR2 FQNNGV. This chain's CDR3 is CASSRDTPPAEQYF. CDR3 coding DNA: TGCGCCAGCAGTCGCGACACGCCGCCCGCCGAGCAGTACTTC.

The chain uses TRBV18 and TRBJ2-1, with 13 bases fitting TRBD2. J gave up 8 bases and V 5 bases, and 3 bases lay outside the gene matches. Germline V gives CDR1 KGHSH, CDR2 LQKENI. This CDR3 spans 14 amino acids. CDR3 DNA sequence: TGTGCCAGCTCAGGACTAGCGGGAGAGGATGAGCAGTTCTTC. It specifies CASSGLAGEDEQFF. Together with reference TRBV18 and TRBJ2-1, the CDR3 gives the full variable domain: NAGVMQNPRHLVRRRGQEARLRCSPMKGHSHVYWYRQLPEEGLKFMVYLQKENIIDESGMPKERFSAEFPKEGPSILRIQQVVRGDSAAYFCASSGLAGEDEQFFGPGTRLTVL.

The CDR3 here is CASSLWPSGRYNEQFF. CDR3 in DNA: TGTGCCAGCAGTTTATGGCCTAGCGGACGTTACAATGAGCAGTTCTTC. The chain couples TRBV28 to TRBJ2-1; 7 bases align to TRBD2. CDR3 length equals 16 residues. Looked up from germline, CDR1 is MDHEN and CDR2 is SYDVKM. Trimming took 0 bases from V and 4 from J; bases not matched to a gene: 6.

This clone turned up a few times. J is TRBJ2-1 and V is TRBV28; D not resolved. V lost 5 bases, J lost 10 bases, and 12 bases lay in between. Germline CDR1 is MDHEN and CDR2 is SYDVKM. This CDR3 region has 12 residues. The CDR3 DNA sequence: TGTGCCAGCAGTCCCCCAAGGCGGGAGCAGTTCTTC. As protein: CASSPPRREQFF. Combining the CDR3 with reference TRBV28 and TRBJ2-1 gives the whole variable domain DVKVTQSSRYLVKRTGEKVFLECVQDMDHENMFWYRQDPGLGLRLIYFSYDVKMKEKGDIPEGYSVSREKKERFSLILESASTNQTSMYLCASSPPRREQFFGPGTRLTVL.

The rearrangement uses TRBV7-2 and TRBJ1-1; tentative D call: TRBD1 (5 bases). The germline CDR1 and CDR2 sequences are SGHTA and FQGNSA. The CDR3 has 15 residues. Between the trimmed V and J ends, which lost 1 base and 8 bases, there was a span of 17 bases. CDR3 loop: CASSLEARRAAEAFF. CDR3 bases: TGTGCCAGCAGCTTAGAGGCCCGCAGGGCGGCCGAAGCTTTCTTT.

A remark on this clone: A far larger clone is off by one base, so a read error is likely. J is TRBJ1-1 and V is TRBV9, with 7 positions matching TRBD1. V was clipped by 0 bases and J by 4 bases; unmatched bases: 0. CDR1 is SGDLS and CDR2 is YYNGEE in the germline V gene. This CDR3 has 13 residues. CDR3 sequence: CASSVGQGTEAFF. The CDR3 region has the DNA TGTGCCAGCAGCGTAGGACAGGGCACTGAAGCTTTCTTT.

This chain links TRBV4-2 with TRBJ2-5; no reliable D call. The J call is doubtful: the DNA matches TRBJ2-7 better. CDR3 length equals 15 residues. CDR1 is LGHNA, CDR2 YNFKEQ, per germline. CDR3 protein: CASSQEYRANYEQYF. The CDR3 DNA is TGTGCCAGCAGCCAAGAATATAGAGCTAACTACGAGCAGTACTTC.

The rearrangement links TRBV7-6 to TRBJ2-7; D remains ambiguous. V dropped 6 bases and J dropped 1 base, with 16 bases sitting between them. The germline gives CDR1 SGHVS, CDR2 FNYEAQ. This CDR3 has 15 residues. The CDR3 bases are TGTGCCAGCAGTTCGCAACACGGCTTATCCTACGAGCAGTACTTC. Amino acids: CASSSQHGLSYEQYF.

The J gene is TRBJ2-3, the V gene TRBV7-2, with 12 bases that match TRBD2. The germline gives CDR1 SGHTA, CDR2 FQGNSA. This CDR3 comprises 17 residues. V shed 4 bases and J 6 bases; nucleotides not matched to a gene: 11. CDR3 loop: CASSYRLAGDRTDTQYF. The CDR3 DNA reads TGTGCCAGCAGCTACAGACTAGCGGGAGATCGAACGGATACGCAGTATTTT.

This clone was seen only a few times. The V call is TRBV6-6, the J call TRBJ2-7; 9 nucleotides align to TRBD1. With 6 bases clipped from V and 6 bases from J, the junction kept 3 bases outside the gene matches. This CDR3 spans 12 amino acids. Per the germline V gene, CDR1 is MNHNY and CDR2 is SVGAGI (reference sequence). For the CDR3, the DNA is TGTGCCAGCAGGGGACAGGGCGTCGAGCAGTACTTC. It translates to CASRGQGVEQYF.

Note on this clone: The sample contains more than one DNA sequence encoding this CDR3. CDR3 region: CASSLGSGNNEQFF. CDR3 in DNA: TGCGCCAGCAGCTTGGGGAGCGGGAACAATGAGCAGTTCTTC. The chain combines TRBV5-1 with TRBJ2-1; 7 nucleotides agree with TRBD2. Germline V lookup: CDR1 SGHRS, CDR2 YFSETQ. The CDR3 covers 14 residues. After removal of 0 bases from V and 5 bases from J, the junction contained 2 bases not matched to a gene.

V and J are TRBV19 and TRBJ2-3; D is ambiguous. Germline V CDR1 and CDR2: LNHDA, SQIVND (reference sequence). The CDR3 extends over 14 amino acids. The V and J ends lost 3 bases and 0 bases respectively, with 7 bases between them. The CDR3 nucleotides are TGTGCCAGTAGTATGTCCCGAAGCACAGATACGCAGTATTTT. This gives the protein CASSMSRSTDTQYF.

V and J are TRBV5-1 and TRBJ2-1, with D unclear. CDR1 SGHRS and CDR2 YFSETQ come from the germline V gene. CDR3 size: 14 residues. Trimming cost V 0 bases and J 6 bases, with 10 bases left between them. The CDR3 here is CASSLVDPTNEQFF. DNA for the CDR3: TGCGCCAGCAGCTTGGTCGACCCAACCAATGAGCAGTTCTTC.

This chain links TRBV11-2 with TRBJ2-1; TRBD2 matches at 13 bases. CDR3 length: 17 amino acids. The germline CDR1 and CDR2 sequences are SGHAT and FQNNGV. The junction had 10 bases not matched to a gene; V was cut back by 4 bases and J by 7 bases. CDR3 sequence (DNA): TGTGCCAGCAGCTACATCCTTAGGACTAGCGGGAGAAATGAGCAGTTCTTC. Its protein product is CASSYILRTSGRNEQFF.

This clone was counted a few times. It may be a read error: a sequence one base away is much more abundant. Other DNA sequences from this sample encode an identical CDR3 as well. The rearrangement links TRBV7-9 to TRBJ2-1, with 7 bases identical to TRBD1. CDR1 and CDR2 from the germline V gene are SEHNR and FQNEAQ (reference sequence). CDR3 length: 13 amino acids. The trim removed 4 bases at V and 4 bases at J, leaving 1 base unmatched. The CDR3 loop reads CASSSGQYNEQFF. CDR3 DNA: TGTGCCAGCAGCTCGGGACAGTACAATGAGCAGTTCTTC.

This chain joins TRBV7-2 and TRBJ2-3; TRBD2 is a possible D gene (5 bases). This CDR3 has 16 residues. Germline V gives CDR1 SGHTA, CDR2 FQGNSA. Trimming took off 9 bases at V and 1 base at J, with 20 bases between the two ends. In DNA form, the CDR3 reads TGTGCCAGTTTGGAGCTGTACGGGAAGGGCACAGATACGCAGTATTTT. Translation gives CASLELYGKGTDTQYF. Full variable domain (missing parts from reference TRBV7-2 and TRBJ2-3): GAGVSQSPSNKVTEKGKDVELRCDPISGHTALYWYRQSLGQGLEFLIYFQGNSAPDKSGLPSDRFSAERTGGSVSTLTIQRTQQEDSAVYLCASLELYGKGTDTQYFGPGTRLTVL.

The sample holds one count of this clone. J is TRBJ2-1 and V is TRBV29-1; D ambiguous. This CDR3 has 11 amino acids. Germline loops: CDR1 SQVTM, CDR2 ANQGSEA. The CDR3 coding sequence is TGCAGTGCTATGACCCTGAATGAGCAGTTCTTC. The encoded protein is CSAMTLNEQFF.

For this clone: The same CDR3 is also encoded by other DNA sequences in this sample. The rearrangement links TRBV18 to TRBJ2-1, with 7 bases identical to TRBD1. Germline V gives CDR1 KGHSH, CDR2 LQKENI. Trimming cost V 3 bases and J 5 bases; bases outside gene matches: 1. The CDR3 has 13 residues. CDR3 bases: TGTGCCAGCTCACCCGGACAGGACAATGAGCAGTTCTTC. Protein product: CASSPGQDNEQFF.

This clone was seen many times. This chain links TRBV5-6 with TRBJ2-6; tentatively, D is TRBD2 (5 bases). V lost 4 bases and J lost 2, with 7 bases in between. Germline assignment: CDR1 SGHDT and CDR2 YYEEEE. The CDR3 consists of 14 residues. The CDR3 DNA sequence: TGTGCCAGCAGCCTAGCCGCTGGGGCCAACGTCCTGACTTTC. This encodes CASSLAAGANVLTF.

This rearrangement joins TRBV5-4 to TRBJ1-1; 8 nucleotides align to TRBD1. V was clipped by 4 bases and J by 1 base; unmatched bases: 12. Germline V lookup: CDR1 SGHNT, CDR2 YYREEE (reference sequence). There are 17 residues in the CDR3. In DNA form, the CDR3 reads TGTGCCAGCAGCCCATACAACATCGGACAGGGGAACACTGAAGCTTTCTTT. It specifies CASSPYNIGQGNTEAFF.

V usage is TRBV9 and J usage is TRBJ2-7; 11 bases are shared with TRBD1. The germline gives CDR1 SGDLS, CDR2 YYNGEE. The CDR3 is made up of 15 amino acids. V lost 2 bases and J lost 4; bases outside the gene matches: 5. CDR3 amino acids: CASSVSGTGGYEQYF. CDR3 DNA sequence: TGTGCCAGCAGCGTTTCCGGGACAGGGGGTTACGAGCAGTACTTC.

This clone was counted a few times. The chain uses TRBV7-8 and TRBJ1-4; no reliable D call. The CDR3 extends over 15 amino acids. V shed 1 base and J shed 0 bases, with 6 bases lying between them. Germline V lookup: CDR1 SGHVS, CDR2 FQNEAQ. The CDR3 protein is CASSLDETTNEKLFF. CDR3 nucleotides: TGTGCCAGCAGCTTAGACGAGACAACTAATGAAAAACTGTTTTTT.

This clone is deemed medium-sized. The chain carries TRBV11-1 and TRBJ2-1; the D gene is possibly TRBD1 (5 bases). CDR3 length: 14 amino acids. Germline values: CDR1 SGHAT, CDR2 FQDESV (reference sequence). The ends were cut back, 7 bases at V and 9 bases at J, with 19 bases in the middle. The CDR3, as DNA: TGTGCCAGCACAAATCAGGGAAGCAGTGGTGAGCAGTTCTTC. Its protein is CASTNQGSSGEQFF.

This clone has only a few counts. This chain connects TRBV5-6 to TRBJ2-3, with D perhaps matching TRBD1 or TRBD2 (5 bases each). The V and J ends lost 6 bases and 2 bases respectively, with 10 bases between them. The CDR3 extends over 13 amino acids. The germline gives CDR1 SGHDT, CDR2 YYEEEE. The CDR3 is CASTGPNTDTQYF. The CDR3 bases are TGTGCCAGCACGGGACCAAACACAGATACGCAGTATTTT.

The J gene is TRBJ2-3, the V gene TRBV2, with D maybe TRBD1 (6 bases). Between the trimmed V and J ends, which lost 5 bases and 2 bases, there was a span of 11 bases. The CDR3 has 14 amino acids. Germline V gene data show CDR1 as SNHLY and CDR2 as FYNNEI. CDR3: CASSLQGLTDTQYF. CDR3 sequence (DNA): TGTGCCAGCAGTCTACAGGGTCTCACAGATACGCAGTATTTT. Full variable domain (rest looked up from reference TRBV2 and TRBJ2-3): EPEVTQTPSHQVTQMGQEVILRCVPISNHLYFYWYRQILGQKVEFLVSFYNNEISEKSEIFDDQFSVERPDGSNFTLKIRSTKLEDSAMYFCASSLQGLTDTQYFGPGTRLTVL.

This clone has just a few counts. The chain's CDR3 is CSAVLAGSTDTQYF. The CDR3 DNA reads TGCAGCGCCGTGCTAGCGGGATCCACAGATACGCAGTATTTT. J is TRBJ2-3 and V is TRBV29-1, with 9 bases matching TRBD2. Per the germline V gene, CDR1 is SQVTM and CDR2 is ANQGSEA. V lost 7 bases and J lost 2; bases outside the gene matches: 7. The CDR3 is 14 amino acids.

This clone was seen more than once but under ten times. CDR3 in DNA: TGCGCCAGCACCCCCGGACTAGCGGATAACAATGAGCAGTTCTTC. It codes for CASTPGLADNNEQFF. The J gene is TRBJ2-1, the V gene TRBV5-1, with 10 nucleotides matching TRBD2. Looked up from germline, CDR1 is SGHRS and CDR2 is YFSETQ. V lost 6 bases, J lost 5 bases, and 8 bases stayed unmatched. This CDR3 region has 15 residues.

J is TRBJ2-1 and V is TRBV10-2; TRBD2 agrees at 7 bases. The J segment lost 6 bases and the V segment lost 6 bases, leaving 8 bases of the junction unmatched. The CDR3 is 14 residues long. CDR1 is WSHSY, CDR2 SAAADI, per germline. The chain's CDR3 is CASRPGLTFNEQFF. The DNA for the CDR3 is TGCGCCAGCAGACCGGGACTAACCTTCAATGAGCAGTTCTTC.

This rearrangement joins TRBV13 to TRBJ2-2; TRBD2 matches 11 bases. Germline values: CDR1 PRHDT, CDR2 FYEKMQ (reference sequence). The CDR3 has 16 amino acids. J gave up 1 base and V 5 bases, and 3 bases lay outside the gene matches. The DNA of the CDR3 is TGTGCCAGCAGCCCGGGACTAGCGGTGAACACCGGGGAGCTGTTTTTT. Its translation: CASSPGLAVNTGELFF.